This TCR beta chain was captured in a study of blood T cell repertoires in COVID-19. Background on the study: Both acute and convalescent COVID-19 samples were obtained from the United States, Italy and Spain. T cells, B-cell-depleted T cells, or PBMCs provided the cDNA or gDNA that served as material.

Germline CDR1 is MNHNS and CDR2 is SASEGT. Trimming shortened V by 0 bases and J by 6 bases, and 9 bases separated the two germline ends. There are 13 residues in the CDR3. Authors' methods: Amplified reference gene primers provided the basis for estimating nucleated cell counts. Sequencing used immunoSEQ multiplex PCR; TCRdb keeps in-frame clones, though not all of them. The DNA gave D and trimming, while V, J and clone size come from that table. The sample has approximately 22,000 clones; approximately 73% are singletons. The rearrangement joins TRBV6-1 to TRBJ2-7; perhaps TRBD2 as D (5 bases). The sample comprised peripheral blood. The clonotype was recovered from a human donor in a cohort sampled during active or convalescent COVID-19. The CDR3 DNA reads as TGTGCCAGCAGTGAAGCGGGAGTCGGCGAGCAGTACTTC. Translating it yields CASSEAGVGEQYF.